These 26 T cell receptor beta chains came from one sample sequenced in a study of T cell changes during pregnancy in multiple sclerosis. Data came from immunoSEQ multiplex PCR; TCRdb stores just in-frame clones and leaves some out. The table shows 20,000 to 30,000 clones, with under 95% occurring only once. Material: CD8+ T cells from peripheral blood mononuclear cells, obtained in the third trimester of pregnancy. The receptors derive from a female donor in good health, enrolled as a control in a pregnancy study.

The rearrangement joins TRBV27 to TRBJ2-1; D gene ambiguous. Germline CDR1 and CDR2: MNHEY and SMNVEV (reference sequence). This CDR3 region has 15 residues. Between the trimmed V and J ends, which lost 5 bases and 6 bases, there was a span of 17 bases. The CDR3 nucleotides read TGTGCCAGCAGTCCCACCTCGTGGGCCTTCAATGAGCAGTTCTTC. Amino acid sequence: CASSPTSWAFNEQFF.

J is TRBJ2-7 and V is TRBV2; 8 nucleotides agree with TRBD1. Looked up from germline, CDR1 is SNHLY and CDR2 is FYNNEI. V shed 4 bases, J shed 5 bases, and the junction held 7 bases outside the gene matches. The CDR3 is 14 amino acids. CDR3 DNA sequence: TGTGCCAGCAGTGGGGGGGACAGGAACCACGAGCAGTACTTC. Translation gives CASSGGDRNHEQYF.

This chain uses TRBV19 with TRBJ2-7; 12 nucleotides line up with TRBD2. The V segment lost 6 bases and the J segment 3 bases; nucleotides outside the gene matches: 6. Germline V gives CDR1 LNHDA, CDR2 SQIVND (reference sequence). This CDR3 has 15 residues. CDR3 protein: CASSKTSGRHYEQYF. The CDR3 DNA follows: TGTGCCAGTAGCAAGACTAGCGGGAGACACTACGAGCAGTACTTC.

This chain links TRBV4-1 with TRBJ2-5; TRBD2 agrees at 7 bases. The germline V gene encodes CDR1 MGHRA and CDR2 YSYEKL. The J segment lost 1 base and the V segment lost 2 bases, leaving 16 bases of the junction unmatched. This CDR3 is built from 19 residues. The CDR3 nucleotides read TGCGCCAGCAGCCAAACAGTATTCCCCGGGGGGAAAGGCCAAGAGACCCAGTACTTC. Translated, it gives CASSQTVFPGGKGQETQYF.

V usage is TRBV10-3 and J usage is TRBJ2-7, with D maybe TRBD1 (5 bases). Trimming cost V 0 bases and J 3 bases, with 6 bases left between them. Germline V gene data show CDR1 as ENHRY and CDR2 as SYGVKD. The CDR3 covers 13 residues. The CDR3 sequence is CAISESTVYEQYF. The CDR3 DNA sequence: TGTGCCATCAGTGAGTCGACAGTCTACGAGCAGTACTTC.

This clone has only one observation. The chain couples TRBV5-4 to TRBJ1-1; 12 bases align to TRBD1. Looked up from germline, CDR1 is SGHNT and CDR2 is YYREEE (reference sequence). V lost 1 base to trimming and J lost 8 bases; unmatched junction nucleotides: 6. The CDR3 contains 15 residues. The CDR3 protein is CASSLMGTGGGEAFF. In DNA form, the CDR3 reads TGTGCCAGCAGCTTGATGGGGACAGGGGGCGGGGAAGCTTTCTTT. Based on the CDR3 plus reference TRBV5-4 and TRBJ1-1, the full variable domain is ETGVTQSPTHLIKTRGQQVTLRCSSQSGHNTVSWYQQALGQGPQFIFQYYREEENGRGNFPPRFSGLQFPNYSSELNVNALELDDSALYLCASSLMGTGGGEAFFGQGTRLTVV.

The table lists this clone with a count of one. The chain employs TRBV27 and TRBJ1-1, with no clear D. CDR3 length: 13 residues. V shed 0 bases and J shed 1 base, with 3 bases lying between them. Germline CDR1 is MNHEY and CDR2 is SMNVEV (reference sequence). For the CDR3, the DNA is TGTGCCAGCAGTTTATCTCGGAACACTGAAGCTTTCTTT. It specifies CASSLSRNTEAFF.

CDR3 nucleotide sequence: TGCGCCAGCAGCTCCTACGATGGAAGGGGGGGAGATACGCAGTATTTT. It yields the protein CASSSYDGRGGDTQYF. V gene TRBV5-1 combines with J gene TRBJ2-3; weak D call: TRBD2 (7 bases). The CDR3 contains 16 residues. V was trimmed by 3 bases and J by 5 bases, leaving 19 bases between them. CDR1 is SGHRS, CDR2 YFSETQ, per germline.

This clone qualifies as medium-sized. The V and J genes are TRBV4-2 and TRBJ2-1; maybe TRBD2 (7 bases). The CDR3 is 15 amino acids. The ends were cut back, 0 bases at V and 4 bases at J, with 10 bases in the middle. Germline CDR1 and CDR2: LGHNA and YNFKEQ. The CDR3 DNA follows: TGTGCCAGCAGCCAAGAGAAGGGGGGGTACAATGAGCAGTTCTTC. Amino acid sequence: CASSQEKGGYNEQFF.

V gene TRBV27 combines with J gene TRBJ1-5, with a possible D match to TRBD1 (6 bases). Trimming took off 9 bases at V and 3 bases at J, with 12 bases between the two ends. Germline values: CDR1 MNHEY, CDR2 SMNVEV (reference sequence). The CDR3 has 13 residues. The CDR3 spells CASRQAFNQPQHF. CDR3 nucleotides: TGTGCCAGTAGACAGGCCTTCAATCAGCCCCAGCATTTT.

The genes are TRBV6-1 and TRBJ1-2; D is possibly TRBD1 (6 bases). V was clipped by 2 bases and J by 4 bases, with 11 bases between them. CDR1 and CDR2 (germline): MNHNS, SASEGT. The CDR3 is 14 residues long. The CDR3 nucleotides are TGTGCCAGCAGTGAAACAGGGCCAGGCTATGGCTACACCTTC. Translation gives CASSETGPGYGYTF.

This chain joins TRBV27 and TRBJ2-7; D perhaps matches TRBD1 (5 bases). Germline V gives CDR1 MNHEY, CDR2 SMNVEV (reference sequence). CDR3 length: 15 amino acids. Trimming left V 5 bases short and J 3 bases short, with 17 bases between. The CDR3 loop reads CASSATLGQNYEQYF. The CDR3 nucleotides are TGTGCCAGCAGTGCCACCCTCGGACAAAACTACGAGCAGTACTTC.

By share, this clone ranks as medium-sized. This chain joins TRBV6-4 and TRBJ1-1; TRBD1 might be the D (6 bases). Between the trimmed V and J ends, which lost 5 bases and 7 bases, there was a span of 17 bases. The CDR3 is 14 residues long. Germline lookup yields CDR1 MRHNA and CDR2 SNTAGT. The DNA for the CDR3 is TGTGCCAGCAGTCCTTCAGGGGAGAAGAATGAAGCTTTCTTT. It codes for CASSPSGEKNEAFF.

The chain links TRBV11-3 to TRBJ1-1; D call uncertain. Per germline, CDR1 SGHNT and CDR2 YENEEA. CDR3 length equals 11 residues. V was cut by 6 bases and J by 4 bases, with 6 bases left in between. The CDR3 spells CASRAGTEAFF. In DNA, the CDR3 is TGTGCCAGCAGGGCGGGCACTGAAGCTTTCTTT.

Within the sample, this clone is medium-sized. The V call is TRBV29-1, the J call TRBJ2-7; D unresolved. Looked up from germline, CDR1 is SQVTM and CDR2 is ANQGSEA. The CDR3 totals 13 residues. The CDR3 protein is CSTKSGSSGEQYF. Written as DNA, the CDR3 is TGCAGTACGAAGTCCGGGTCCTCGGGCGAGCAGTACTTC.

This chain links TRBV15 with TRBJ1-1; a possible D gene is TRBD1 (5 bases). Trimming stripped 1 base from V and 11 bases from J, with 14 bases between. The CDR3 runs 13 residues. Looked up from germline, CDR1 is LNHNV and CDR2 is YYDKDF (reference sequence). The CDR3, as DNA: TGTGCCACCAGCAGAGTCCAGGGATTGGAGGCTTTCTTT. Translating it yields CATSRVQGLEAFF.

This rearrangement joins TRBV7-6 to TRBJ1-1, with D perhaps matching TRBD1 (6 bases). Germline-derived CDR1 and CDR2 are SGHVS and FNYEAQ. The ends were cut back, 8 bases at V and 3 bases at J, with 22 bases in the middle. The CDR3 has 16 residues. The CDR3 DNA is TGTGCCAGCTGGGCAACAGGGAAGTTGGAGGACACTGAAGCTTTCTTT. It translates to CASWATGKLEDTEAFF.

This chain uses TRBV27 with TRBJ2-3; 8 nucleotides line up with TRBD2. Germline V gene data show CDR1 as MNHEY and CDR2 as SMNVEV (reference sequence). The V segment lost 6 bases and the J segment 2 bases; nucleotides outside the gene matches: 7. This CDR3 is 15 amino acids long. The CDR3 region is CASSTHSGNTDTQYF. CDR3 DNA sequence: TGTGCCAGCAGCACTCATAGCGGGAACACAGATACGCAGTATTTT.

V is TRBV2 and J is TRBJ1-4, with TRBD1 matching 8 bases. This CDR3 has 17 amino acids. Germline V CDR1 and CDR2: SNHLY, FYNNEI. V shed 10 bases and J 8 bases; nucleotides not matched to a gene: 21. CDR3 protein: CATLKLGTGRLGEKLFF. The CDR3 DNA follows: TGTGCCACCCTAAAGCTAGGGACAGGACGTCTCGGAGAAAAACTGTTTTTT.

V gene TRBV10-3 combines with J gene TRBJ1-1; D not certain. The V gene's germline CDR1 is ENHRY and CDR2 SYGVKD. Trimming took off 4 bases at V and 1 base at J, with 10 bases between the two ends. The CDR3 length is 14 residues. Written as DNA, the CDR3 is TGTGCCATCAGTGGGGCGAGATCGAACACTGAAGCTTTCTTT. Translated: CAISGARSNTEAFF.

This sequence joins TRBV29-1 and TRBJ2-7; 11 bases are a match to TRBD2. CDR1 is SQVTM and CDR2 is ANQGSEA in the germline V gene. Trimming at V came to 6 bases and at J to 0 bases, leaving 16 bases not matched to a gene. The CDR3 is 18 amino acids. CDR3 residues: CSVLGYGRLAGSSYEQYF. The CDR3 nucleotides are TGCAGCGTCCTAGGTTACGGTAGACTAGCGGGAAGCTCCTACGAGCAGTACTTC.

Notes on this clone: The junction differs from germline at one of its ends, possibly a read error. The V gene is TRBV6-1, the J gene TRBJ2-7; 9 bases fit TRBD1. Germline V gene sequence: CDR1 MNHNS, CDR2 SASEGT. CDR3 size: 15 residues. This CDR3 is CASSEDRGSSYEQYF. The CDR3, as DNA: TGTGCCAGCAGCGAAGACAGGGGGAGCTCCTACGAGCAGTACTTC.

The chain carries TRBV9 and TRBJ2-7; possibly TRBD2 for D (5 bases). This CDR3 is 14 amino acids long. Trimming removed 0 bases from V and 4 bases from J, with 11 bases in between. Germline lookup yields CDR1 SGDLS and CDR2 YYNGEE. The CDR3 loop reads CASSVGGSGYEQYF. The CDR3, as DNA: TGTGCCAGCAGCGTAGGTGGTTCGGGGTACGAGCAGTACTTC. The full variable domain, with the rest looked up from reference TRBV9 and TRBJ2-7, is DSGVTQTPKHLITATGQRVTLRCSPRSGDLSVYWYQQSLDQGLQFLIQYYNGEERAKGNILERFSAQQFPDLHSELNLSSLELGDSALYFCASSVGGSGYEQYFGPGTRLTVT.

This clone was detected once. Here the CDR3 DNA reads TGTGCCAGCAGCTGGCTAGCGGGGGGGAACACAGATACGCAGTATTTT. Translation: CASSWLAGGNTDTQYF. This rearrangement joins TRBV7-8 to TRBJ2-3; 12 bases line up with TRBD2. The CDR3 extends over 16 amino acids. Per germline, CDR1 SGHVS and CDR2 FQNEAQ. V shed 4 bases and J 2 bases; nucleotides not matched to a gene: 4.

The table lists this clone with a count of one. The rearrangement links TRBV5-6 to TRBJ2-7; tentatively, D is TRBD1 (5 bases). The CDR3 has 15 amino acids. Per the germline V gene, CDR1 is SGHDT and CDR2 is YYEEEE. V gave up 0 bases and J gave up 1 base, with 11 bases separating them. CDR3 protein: CASSLGGGTSYEQYF. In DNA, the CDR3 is TGTGCCAGCAGCTTGGGGGGCGGAACTTCCTACGAGCAGTACTTC.

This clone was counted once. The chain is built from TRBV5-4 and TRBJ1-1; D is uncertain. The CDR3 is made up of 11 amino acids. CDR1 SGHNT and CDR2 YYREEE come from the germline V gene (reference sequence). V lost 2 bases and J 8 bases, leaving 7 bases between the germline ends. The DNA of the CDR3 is TGTGCCAGCAGCTTCGAACTAGAAGCTTTCTTT. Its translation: CASSFELEAFF. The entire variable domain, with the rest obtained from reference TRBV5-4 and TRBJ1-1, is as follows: ETGVTQSPTHLIKTRGQQVTLRCSSQSGHNTVSWYQQALGQGPQFIFQYYREEENGRGNFPPRFSGLQFPNYSSELNVNALELDDSALYLCASSFELEAFFGQGTRLTVV.